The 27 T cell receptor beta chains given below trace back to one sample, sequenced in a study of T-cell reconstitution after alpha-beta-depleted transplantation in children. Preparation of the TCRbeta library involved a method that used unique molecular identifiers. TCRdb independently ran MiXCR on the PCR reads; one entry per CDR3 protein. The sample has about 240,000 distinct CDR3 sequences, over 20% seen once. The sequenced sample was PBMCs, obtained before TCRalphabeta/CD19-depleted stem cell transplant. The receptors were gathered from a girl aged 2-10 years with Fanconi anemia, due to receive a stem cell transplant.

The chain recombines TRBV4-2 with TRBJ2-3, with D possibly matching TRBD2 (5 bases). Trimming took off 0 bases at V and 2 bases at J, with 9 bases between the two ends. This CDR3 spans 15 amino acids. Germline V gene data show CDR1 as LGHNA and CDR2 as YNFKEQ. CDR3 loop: CASSQEPAVTDTQYF. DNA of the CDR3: TGTGCCAGCAGCCAAGAACCAGCGGTCACAGATACGCAGTATTTT.

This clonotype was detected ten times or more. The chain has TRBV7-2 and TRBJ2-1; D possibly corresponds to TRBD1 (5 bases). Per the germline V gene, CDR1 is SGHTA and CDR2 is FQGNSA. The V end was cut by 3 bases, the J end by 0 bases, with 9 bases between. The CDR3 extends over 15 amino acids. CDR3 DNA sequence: TGTGCCAGCAGCTTTGACAGACTCTCCTACAATGAGCAGTTCTTC. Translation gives CASSFDRLSYNEQFF. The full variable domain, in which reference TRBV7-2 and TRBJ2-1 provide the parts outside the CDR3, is GAGVSQSPSNKVTEKGKDVELRCDPISGHTALYWYRQSLGQGLEFLIYFQGNSAPDKSGLPSDRFSAERTGGSVSTLTIQRTQQEDSAVYLCASSFDRLSYNEQFFGPGTRLTVL.

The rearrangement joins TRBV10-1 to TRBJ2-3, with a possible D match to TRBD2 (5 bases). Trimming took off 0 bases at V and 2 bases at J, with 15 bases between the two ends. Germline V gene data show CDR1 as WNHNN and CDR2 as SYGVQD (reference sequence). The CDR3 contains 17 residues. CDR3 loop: CASSESRDYSITDTQYF. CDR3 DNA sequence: TGCGCCAGCAGTGAGTCGCGAGACTACTCGATCACAGATACGCAGTATTTT.

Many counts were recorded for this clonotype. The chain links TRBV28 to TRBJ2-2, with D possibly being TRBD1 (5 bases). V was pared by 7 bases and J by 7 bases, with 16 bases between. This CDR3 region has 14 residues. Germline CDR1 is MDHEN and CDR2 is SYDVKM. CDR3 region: CASKGLGGIGELFF. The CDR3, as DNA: TGTGCCAGCAAGGGGCTAGGCGGAATCGGGGAGCTGTTTTTT.

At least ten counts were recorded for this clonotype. CDR3 sequence (DNA): TGTGCCAGCAGCGCTCCTTCCTACGAGCAGTACTTC. Its protein is CASSAPSYEQYF. The V call is TRBV7-2, the J call TRBJ2-7; D gene unclear. The V end lost 5 bases, the J end lost 1 base, and 6 bases lay between the germline ends. The CDR3 runs to 12 residues. The germline gives CDR1 SGHTA, CDR2 FQGNSA.

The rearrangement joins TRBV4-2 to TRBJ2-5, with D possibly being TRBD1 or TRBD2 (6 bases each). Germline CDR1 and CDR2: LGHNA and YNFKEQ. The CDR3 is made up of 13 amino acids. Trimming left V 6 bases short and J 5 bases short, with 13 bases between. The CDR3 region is CASRRQAGETQYF. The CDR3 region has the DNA TGTGCCAGCAGGCGACAGGCGGGGGAGACCCAGTACTTC.

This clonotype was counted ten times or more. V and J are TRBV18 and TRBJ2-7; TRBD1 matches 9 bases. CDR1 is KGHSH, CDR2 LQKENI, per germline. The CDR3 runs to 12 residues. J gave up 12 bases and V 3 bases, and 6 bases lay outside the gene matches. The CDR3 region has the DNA TGTGCCAGCTCACCTGACAGGGGGAGCCCGTACTTC. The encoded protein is CASSPDRGSPYF.

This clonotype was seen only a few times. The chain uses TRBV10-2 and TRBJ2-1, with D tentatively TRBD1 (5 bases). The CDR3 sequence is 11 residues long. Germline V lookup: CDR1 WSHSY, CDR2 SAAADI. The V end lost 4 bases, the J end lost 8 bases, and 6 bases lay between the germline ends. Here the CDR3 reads CASSGGDEQFF. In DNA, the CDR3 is TGCGCCAGCAGTGGGGGCGATGAGCAGTTCTTC.

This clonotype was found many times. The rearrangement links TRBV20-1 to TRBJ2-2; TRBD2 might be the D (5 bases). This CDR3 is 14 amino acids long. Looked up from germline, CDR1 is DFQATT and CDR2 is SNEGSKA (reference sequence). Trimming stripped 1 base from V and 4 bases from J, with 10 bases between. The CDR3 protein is CSARGGSTTGELFF. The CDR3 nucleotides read TGCAGTGCTAGAGGAGGGAGTACCACCGGGGAGCTGTTTTTT.

DNA for the CDR3: TGCGCCAGCAGCTTCTCCGGGACTAGCGGGTTCCATGAGCAGTTCTTC. It specifies CASSFSGTSGFHEQFF. The chain links TRBV5-1 to TRBJ2-1; TRBD2 matches 12 bases. Germline trimming cut 2 bases from V and 8 bases from J; bases unmatched to any gene: 8. The CDR3 length is 16 residues. Germline lookup yields CDR1 SGHRS and CDR2 YFSETQ.

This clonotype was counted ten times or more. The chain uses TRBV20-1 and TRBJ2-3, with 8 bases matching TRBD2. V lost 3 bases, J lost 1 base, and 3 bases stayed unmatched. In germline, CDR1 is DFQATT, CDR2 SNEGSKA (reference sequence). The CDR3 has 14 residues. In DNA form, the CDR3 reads TGCAGTGCTAGCTTACTAGCGGGCACAGATACGCAGTATTTT. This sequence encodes CSASLLAGTDTQYF.

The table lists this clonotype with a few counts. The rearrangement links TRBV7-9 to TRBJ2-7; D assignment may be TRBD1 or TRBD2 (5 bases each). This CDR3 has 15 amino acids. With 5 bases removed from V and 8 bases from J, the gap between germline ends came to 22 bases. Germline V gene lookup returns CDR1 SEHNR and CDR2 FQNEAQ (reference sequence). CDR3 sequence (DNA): TGTGCCAGCAGCGCGCGAGTGGGACCGAAATCGCAGCAGTACTTC. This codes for CASSARVGPKSQQYF.

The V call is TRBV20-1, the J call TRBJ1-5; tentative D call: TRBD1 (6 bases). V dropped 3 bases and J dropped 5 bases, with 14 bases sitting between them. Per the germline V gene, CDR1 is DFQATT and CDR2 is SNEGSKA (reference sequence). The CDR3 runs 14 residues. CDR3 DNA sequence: TGCAGTGCTAGTCCGGGGGCGCGGGATCAGCCCCAGCATTTT. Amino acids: CSASPGARDQPQHF.

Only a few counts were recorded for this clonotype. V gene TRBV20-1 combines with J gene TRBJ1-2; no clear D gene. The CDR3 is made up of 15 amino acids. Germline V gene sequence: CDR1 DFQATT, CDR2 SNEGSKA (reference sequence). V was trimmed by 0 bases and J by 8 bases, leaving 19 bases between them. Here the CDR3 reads CSARDLGGDGWGYTF. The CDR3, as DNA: TGCAGTGCTAGAGATCTAGGAGGAGACGGATGGGGCTACACCTTC.

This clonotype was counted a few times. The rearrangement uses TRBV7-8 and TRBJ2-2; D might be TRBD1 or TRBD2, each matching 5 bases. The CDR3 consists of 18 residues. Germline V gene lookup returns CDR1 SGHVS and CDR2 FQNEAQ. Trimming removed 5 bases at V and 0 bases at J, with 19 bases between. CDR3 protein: CASSTRDRGMANTGELFF. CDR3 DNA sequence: TGTGCCAGCAGCACCAGGGACCGAGGGATGGCGAACACCGGGGAGCTGTTTTTT. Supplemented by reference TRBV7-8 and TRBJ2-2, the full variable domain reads GAGVSQSPRYKVAKRGQDVALRCDPISGHVSLFWYQQALGQGPEFLTYFQNEAQLDKSGLPSDRFFAERPEGSVSTLKIQRTQQEDSAVYLCASSTRDRGMANTGELFFGEGSRLTVL.

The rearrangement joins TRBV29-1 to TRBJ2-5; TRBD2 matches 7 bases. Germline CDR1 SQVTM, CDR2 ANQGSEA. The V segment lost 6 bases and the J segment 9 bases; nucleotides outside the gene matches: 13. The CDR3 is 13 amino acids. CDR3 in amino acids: CSVPTSKYGAQYF. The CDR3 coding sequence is TGCAGCGTCCCGACTAGCAAGTATGGGGCCCAGTACTTC.

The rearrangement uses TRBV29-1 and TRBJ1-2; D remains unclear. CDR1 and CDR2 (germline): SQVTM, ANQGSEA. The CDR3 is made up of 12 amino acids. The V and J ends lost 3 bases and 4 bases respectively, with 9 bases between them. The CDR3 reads CSVDRAAYGYTF. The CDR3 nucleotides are TGCAGCGTTGATAGGGCAGCCTATGGCTACACCTTC.

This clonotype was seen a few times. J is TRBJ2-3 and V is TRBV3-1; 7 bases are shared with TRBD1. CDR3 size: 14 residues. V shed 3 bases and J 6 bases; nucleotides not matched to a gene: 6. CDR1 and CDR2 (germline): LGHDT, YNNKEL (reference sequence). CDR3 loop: CASSQEDRDDTQYF. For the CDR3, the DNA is TGTGCCAGCAGCCAGGAAGACAGGGATGATACGCAGTATTTT.

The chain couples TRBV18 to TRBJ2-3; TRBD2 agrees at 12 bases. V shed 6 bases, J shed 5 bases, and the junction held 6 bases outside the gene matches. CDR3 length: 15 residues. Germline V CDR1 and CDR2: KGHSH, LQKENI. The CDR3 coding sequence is TGTGCCAGCTCGGAAACTAGCGGGGGGAGAGATACGCAGTATTTT. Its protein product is CASSETSGGRDTQYF. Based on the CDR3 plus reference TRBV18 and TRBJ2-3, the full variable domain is NAGVMQNPRHLVRRRGQEARLRCSPMKGHSHVYWYRQLPEEGLKFMVYLQKENIIDESGMPKERFSAEFPKEGPSILRIQQVVRGDSAAYFCASSETSGGRDTQYFGPGTRLTVL.

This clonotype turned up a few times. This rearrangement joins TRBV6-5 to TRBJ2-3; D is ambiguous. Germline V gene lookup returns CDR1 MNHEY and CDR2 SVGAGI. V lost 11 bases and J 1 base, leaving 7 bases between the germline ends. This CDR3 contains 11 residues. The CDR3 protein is CAVWGTDTQYF. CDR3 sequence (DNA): TGTGCCGTTTGGGGCACAGATACGCAGTATTTT.

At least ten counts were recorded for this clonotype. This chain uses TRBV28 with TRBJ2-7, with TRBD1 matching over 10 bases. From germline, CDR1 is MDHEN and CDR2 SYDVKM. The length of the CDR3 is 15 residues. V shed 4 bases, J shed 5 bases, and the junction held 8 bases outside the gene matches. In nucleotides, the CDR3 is TGTGCCAGCAGTTCCCCGGACAGGGGGGTTAACGAGCAGTACTTC. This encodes CASSSPDRGVNEQYF.

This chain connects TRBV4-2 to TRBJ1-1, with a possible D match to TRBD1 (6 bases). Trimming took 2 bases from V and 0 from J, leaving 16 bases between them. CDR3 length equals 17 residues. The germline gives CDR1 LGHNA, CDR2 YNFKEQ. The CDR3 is CASSQQGGASLNTEAFF. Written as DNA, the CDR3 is TGTGCCAGCAGCCAACAAGGGGGGGCCAGCCTGAACACTGAAGCTTTCTTT.

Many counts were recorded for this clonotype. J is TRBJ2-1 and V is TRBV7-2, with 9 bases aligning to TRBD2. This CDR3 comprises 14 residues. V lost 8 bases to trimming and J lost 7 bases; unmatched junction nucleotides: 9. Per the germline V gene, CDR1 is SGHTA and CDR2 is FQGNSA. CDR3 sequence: CASRAGGLRNEQFF. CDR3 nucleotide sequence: TGTGCCAGCCGGGCGGGGGGGCTGAGGAATGAGCAGTTCTTC.

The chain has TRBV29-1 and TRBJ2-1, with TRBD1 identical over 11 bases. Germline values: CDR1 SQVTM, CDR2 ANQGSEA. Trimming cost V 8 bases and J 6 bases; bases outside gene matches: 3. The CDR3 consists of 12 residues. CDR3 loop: CSLGQGGNEQFF. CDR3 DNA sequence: TGCAGCTTGGGACAGGGGGGCAATGAGCAGTTCTTC.

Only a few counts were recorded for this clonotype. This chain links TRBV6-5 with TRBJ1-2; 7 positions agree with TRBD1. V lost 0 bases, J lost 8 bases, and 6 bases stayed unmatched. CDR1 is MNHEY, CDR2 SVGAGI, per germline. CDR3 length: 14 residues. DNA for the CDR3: TGTGCCAGCAGTTACTCAGGGACAGAAAGGGGCTACACCTTC. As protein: CASSYSGTERGYTF.

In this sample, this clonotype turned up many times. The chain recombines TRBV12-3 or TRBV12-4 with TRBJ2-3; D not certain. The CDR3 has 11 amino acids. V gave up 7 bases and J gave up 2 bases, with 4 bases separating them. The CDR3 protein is CASTITDTQYF. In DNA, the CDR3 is TGTGCCAGCACCATCACAGATACGCAGTATTTT.

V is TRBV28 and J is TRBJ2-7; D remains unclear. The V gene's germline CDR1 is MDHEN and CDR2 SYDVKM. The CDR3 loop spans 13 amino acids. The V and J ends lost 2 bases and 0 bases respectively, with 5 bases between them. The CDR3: CASSLHVSYEQYF. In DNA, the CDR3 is TGTGCCAGCAGTTTACACGTCTCCTACGAGCAGTACTTC.